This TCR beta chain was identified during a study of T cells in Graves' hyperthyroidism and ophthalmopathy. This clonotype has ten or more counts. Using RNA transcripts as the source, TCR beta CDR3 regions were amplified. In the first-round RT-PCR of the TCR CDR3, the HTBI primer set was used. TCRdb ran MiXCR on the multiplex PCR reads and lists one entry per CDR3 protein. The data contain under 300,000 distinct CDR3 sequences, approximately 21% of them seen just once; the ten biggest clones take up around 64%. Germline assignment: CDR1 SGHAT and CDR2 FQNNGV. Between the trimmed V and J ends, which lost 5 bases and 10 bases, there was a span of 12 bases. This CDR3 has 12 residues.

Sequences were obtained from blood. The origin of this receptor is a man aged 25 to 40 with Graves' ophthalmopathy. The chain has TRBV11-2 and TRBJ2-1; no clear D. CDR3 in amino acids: CASSRVPDEQFF. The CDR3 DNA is TGTGCCAGCAGCCGAGTCCCGGACGAGCAGTTCTTC.